Listed below are T cell receptor beta chains from one sample, sequenced in a study of blood T cell repertoires in COVID-19. The repertoire was sequenced with immunoSEQ multiplex PCR; TCRdb's copy has only in-frame clones and lacks some. The sample includes some 210,000 clones, about 90% of them seen just once. The sample consisted of peripheral blood. The receptors derive from a young man with acute or convalescent COVID-19. Both conserved end residues are part of each CDR3. The D gene is left open where the match is weak. Expanded clones get a size class; other rows say once, few or many, or leave the size out.

NA 14 TRBJ1-3 NA TRBV5-5 TGTGCCAGCAGTAGATGGGCAGGTGGAAACACCATATATTTT CASSRWAGGNTIYF
TRBD1 15 TRBJ1-2 NA TRBV15 TGTGCCACCAGCGCCAGGGACAGGGCCAACTATGGCTACACCTTC CATSARDRANYGYTF
TRBD2 15 TRBJ2-7 once TRBV6-5 TGTGCCAGCAGCCCAGGACTAGCGGGTTTCTACGAGCAGTACTTC CASSPGLAGFYEQYF
NA 14 TRBJ2-1 NA TRBV15 TGTGCCACCAGCCGGGGTGGGGAATACAATGAGCAGTTCTTC CATSRGGEYNEQFF
TRBD2 15 TRBJ2-1 NA TRBV4-2 TGTGCCAGCAGCCAGTCTAGCGGGCATCGGGATGAGCAGTTCTTC CASSQSSGHRDEQFF
TRBD1 14 TRBJ1-6 NA TRBV11-2 TGTGCCAGCAGAACCGGGACAGTCGATTCACCCCTCCACTTT CASRTGTVDSPLHF
NA 15 TRBJ2-3 NA TRBV11-3 TGTGCCAGCAGCTTAGGAGGCCCGGCCACAGATACGCAGTATTTT CASSLGGPATDTQYF
TRBD1 14 TRBJ1-2 once TRBV7-9 TGTGCCAGCAGCCCGGGACAGGGGATTTATGGCTACACCTTC CASSPGQGIYGYTF
NA 14 TRBJ1-4 NA TRBV3-1/TRBV3-2 TGTGCCAGCAGCCCGGAGGCGACTAATGAAAAACTGTTTTTT CASSPEATNEKLFF
TRBD2 15 TRBJ2-7 NA TRBV7-9 TGTGCCAGCAGCTTATTTGGCGGGGGGCTGACCGAGCAGTACTTC CASSLFGGGLTEQYF
NA 13 TRBJ1-3 NA TRBV19 TGTGCCAGTAGTCTCCGAGTTGGAAACACCATATATTTT CASSLRVGNTIYF
NA 14 TRBJ1-1 NA TRBV28 TGTGCCAGCAGTGGGCCGGGGGGGAGCACTGAAGCTTTCTTT CASSGPGGSTEAFF
NA 16 TRBJ1-6 NA TRBV9 TGTGCCAGCAGCGTAGCTGCCAGGGGAGTCACCTCACCCCTCCACTTT CASSVAARGVTSPLHF
TRBD2 16 TRBJ2-3 NA TRBV5-4 TGTGCCAGCAGCTCGATGATAGCGGGAAGCACAGATACGCAGTATTTT CASSSMIAGSTDTQYF
TRBD2 13 TRBJ2-7 NA TRBV6-2/TRBV6-3 TGTGCCAGCAGCCGGGGGGAGGCCTACGAGCAGTACTTC CASSRGEAYEQYF
NA 12 TRBJ2-1 NA TRBV20-1 TGCAGTGCTAGTTTCGGCCAGGGTAAAGAGTTCTTC CSASFGQGKEFF
TRBD2 16 TRBJ2-5 NA TRBV2 TGTGCCAGCAGTCCGGGACTAGCGGGAGTTGGAGGGACCCAGTACTTC CASSPGLAGVGGTQYF
NA 15 TRBJ2-1 NA TRBV5-1 TGCGCCAGCAGCTTGTTCACCAGCTCCTACAATGAGCAGTTCTTC CASSLFTSSYNEQFF
TRBD2 16 TRBJ2-3 NA TRBV6-5 TGTGCCAGCAGTTACGAGCCAGCGGGGCGCACAGATACGCAGTATTTT CASSYEPAGRTDTQYF
TRBD1 14 TRBJ2-1 NA TRBV7-3 TGTGCCAGCAGCTTGGGGGGACAGGCTAATGAGCAGTTCTTC CASSLGGQANEQFF
NA 13 TRBJ1-1 NA TRBV28 TGTGCCAGCAGTTCGGGGGGGAGGACTGAAGCTTTCTTT CASSSGGRTEAFF
TRBD1 14 TRBJ2-7 NA TRBV6-5 TGTGCCAGCAGTTCCAGGGGGCGAAAGGACGAGCAGTACTTC CASSSRGRKDEQYF
NA 15 TRBJ2-6 NA TRBV5-6 TGTGCCAGCAGCTTATTAGGGGCTGGGGCCAACGTCCTGACTTTC CASSLLGAGANVLTF
NA 16 TRBJ2-2 NA TRBV11-2 TGTGCCAGCAGCCTCAGGCAAGGGGGAAGCACCGGGGAGCTGTTTTTT CASSLRQGGSTGELFF
NA 15 TRBJ2-7 NA TRBV19 TGTGCCAGTAGTATAGGAGGCGGCCCCTCCTACGAGCAGTACTTC CASSIGGGPSYEQYF
NA 15 TRBJ1-4 NA TRBV18 TGTGCCAGCTCGCGGGCCGGGCCCGGGGTGGGAAAACTGTTTTTT CASSRAGPGVGKLFF
NA 14 TRBJ2-7 NA TRBV5-6 TGTGCCAGCAGCTCACAGGGGACTTTGTACGAGCAGTACTTC CASSSQGTLYEQYF
NA 16 TRBJ2-1 once TRBV9 TGTGCCAGCAGCGATGACACACGGCTCTCCTACAATGAGCAGTTCTTC CASSDDTRLSYNEQFF
NA 16 TRBJ2-3 NA TRBV7-3 TGTGCCAGCAGCTTAATGGCGGCGTCGACGGCAGATACGCAGTATTTT CASSLMAASTADTQYF
TRBD2 16 TRBJ2-1 NA TRBV30 TGTGCCTGGATTGACCGATTAGCGGGGGGCCACAATGAGCAGTTCTTC CAWIDRLAGGHNEQFF
NA 12 TRBJ1-1 NA TRBV10-1 TGCGCCAGCAGTGACTTGAACACTGAAGCTTTCTTT CASSDLNTEAFF
NA 11 TRBJ2-5 NA TRBV19 TGTGCCAGTAGTATTAGAGAGACCCAGTACTTC CASSIRETQYF
TRBD1 14 TRBJ1-1 NA TRBV7-3 TGTGCCAGCAGCTCATCACCGGGACAGTCCGAAGCTTTCTTT CASSSSPGQSEAFF
TRBD2 14 TRBJ2-7 NA TRBV10-2 TGCGCCAGCAGGCTAGCGGGAGTAAACTACGAGCAGTACTTC CASRLAGVNYEQYF
NA 14 TRBJ1-3 NA TRBV5-4 TGTGCCAGCAGCCTGGGACTATCTGGAAACACCATATATTTT CASSLGLSGNTIYF
NA 15 TRBJ1-3 NA TRBV5-1 TGCGCCAGCACCCTGGGGGGGGGCGAAGGAAACACCATATATTTT CASTLGGGEGNTIYF
NA 15 TRBJ2-3 NA TRBV4-1 TGCGCCAGCAGCCAGCGCCCAATACTCGCCGATACGCAGTATTTT CASSQRPILADTQYF
TRBD2 16 TRBJ2-2 NA TRBV19 TGTGCCAGTAGTAGTTCGTTTACTAGCGACACCGGGGAGCTGTTTTTT CASSSSFTSDTGELFF
TRBD1 15 TRBJ1-1 NA TRBV7-3 TGTGCCAGCAGCCGGACAGGGGGTTTGGACACTGAAGCTTTCTTT CASSRTGGLDTEAFF
NA 13 TRBJ2-1 NA TRBV5-1 TGCGCCAGCAGCTTCGGCTCCTACAATGAGCAGTTCTTC CASSFGSYNEQFF
NA 13 TRBJ2-1 NA TRBV6-5 TGTGCCAGCGGACGGACAGTCTACAATGAGCAGTTCTTC CASGRTVYNEQFF
TRBD2 15 TRBJ2-3 NA TRBV5-1 TGCGCCAGCAGGACTAGCGGGAGTAGTCCAGATACGCAGTATTTT CASRTSGSSPDTQYF
NA 14 TRBJ2-2 NA TRBV18 TGTGCCAGCTCATCCCTCGGGGACACCGGGGAGCTGTTTTTT CASSSLGDTGELFF
NA 15 TRBJ1-3 NA TRBV7-9 TGTGCCAGCAGCTTAGTAGAGAGCCTTTCAAACACCATATATTTT CASSLVESLSNTIYF
TRBD2 15 TRBJ2-1 NA TRBV5-4 TGTGCCAGCAGCTTGACGCGGGGGGACGCCAATGAGCAGTTCTTC CASSLTRGDANEQFF
NA 11 TRBJ2-2 NA TRBV10-2 TGCGCCAGCAGTGCTGTCGGGGAGCTGTTTTTT CASSAVGELFF
NA 12 TRBJ2-5 few TRBV15 TGTGCCACCAGCCTCGAGGTCGGGACCCAGTACTTC CATSLEVGTQYF
NA 13 TRBJ2-2 NA TRBV5-1 TGCGCCAGCAGTCTAGGAAACACCGGGGAGCTGTTTTTT CASSLGNTGELFF
NA 10 TRBJ1-5 NA TRBV28 TGTGCCAGCAGCATTGAGGTCCCGCATTTT CASSIEVPHF
NA 12 TRBJ2-7 NA TRBV30 TGTGCCTGGAGTGTGAGTGCCTACGAGCAGTACTTC CAWSVSAYEQYF
NA 16 TRBJ1-3 NA TRBV12-5 TGTGCTAGTGGTTTGAGGGACACGGACTTCGGAAACACCATATATTTT CASGLRDTDFGNTIYF
TRBD2 16 TRBJ2-7 NA TRBV28 TGTGCCAGCAGTTTCCCCAGCGGGGGGGTCCCCTACGAGCAGTACTTC CASSFPSGGVPYEQYF